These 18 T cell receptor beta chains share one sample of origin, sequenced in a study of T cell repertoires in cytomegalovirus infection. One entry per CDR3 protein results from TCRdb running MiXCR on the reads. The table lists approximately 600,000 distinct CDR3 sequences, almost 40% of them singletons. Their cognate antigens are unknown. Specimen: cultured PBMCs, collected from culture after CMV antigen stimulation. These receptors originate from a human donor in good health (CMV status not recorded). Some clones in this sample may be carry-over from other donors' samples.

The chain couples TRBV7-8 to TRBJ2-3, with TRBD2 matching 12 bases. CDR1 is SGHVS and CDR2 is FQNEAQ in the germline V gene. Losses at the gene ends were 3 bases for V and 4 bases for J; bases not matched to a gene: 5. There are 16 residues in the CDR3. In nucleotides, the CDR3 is TGTGCCAGCAGCTTCGGACTAGCGGGACCGTCAGATACGCAGTATTTT. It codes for CASSFGLAGPSDTQYF.

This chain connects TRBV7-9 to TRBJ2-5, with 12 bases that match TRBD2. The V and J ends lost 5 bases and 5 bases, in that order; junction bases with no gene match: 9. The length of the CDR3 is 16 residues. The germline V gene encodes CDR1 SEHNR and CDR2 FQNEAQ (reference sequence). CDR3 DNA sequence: TGTGCCAGCAGCCCGCGGACTAGCGGGAATTTCGAGACCCAGTACTTC. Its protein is CASSPRTSGNFETQYF.

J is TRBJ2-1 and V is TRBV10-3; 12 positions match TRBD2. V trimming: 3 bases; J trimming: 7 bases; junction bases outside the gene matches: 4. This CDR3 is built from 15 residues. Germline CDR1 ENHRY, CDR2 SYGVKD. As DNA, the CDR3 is TGTGCCATCAGTGACAGACTAGCGGGAGATAATGAGCAGTTCTTC. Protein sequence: CAISDRLAGDNEQFF.

CDR3 coding DNA: TGTGCCAGCCGGAACGGGGAAGGGGAGACCCAGTACTTC. Its translation is CASRNGEGETQYF. The J gene is TRBJ2-5, the V gene TRBV18, with D possibly TRBD2 on 5 matching bases. CDR3 size: 13 residues. Trimming took off 8 bases at V and 5 bases at J, with 15 bases between the two ends. Germline V CDR1 and CDR2: KGHSH, LQKENI.

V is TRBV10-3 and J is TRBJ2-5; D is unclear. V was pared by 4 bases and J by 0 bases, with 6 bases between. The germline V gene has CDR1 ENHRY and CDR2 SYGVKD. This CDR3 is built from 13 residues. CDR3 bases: TGTGCCATCAGTGCGGGCTACCAAGAGACCCAGTACTTC. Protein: CAISAGYQETQYF.

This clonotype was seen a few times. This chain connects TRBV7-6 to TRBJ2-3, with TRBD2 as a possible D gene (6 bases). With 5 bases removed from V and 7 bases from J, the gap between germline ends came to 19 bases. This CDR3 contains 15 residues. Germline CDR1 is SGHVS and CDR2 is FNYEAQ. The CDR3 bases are TGTGCCAGCAGCCCGCTTCGGGGGAGAGTGTATACGCAGTATTTT. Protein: CASSPLRGRVYTQYF.

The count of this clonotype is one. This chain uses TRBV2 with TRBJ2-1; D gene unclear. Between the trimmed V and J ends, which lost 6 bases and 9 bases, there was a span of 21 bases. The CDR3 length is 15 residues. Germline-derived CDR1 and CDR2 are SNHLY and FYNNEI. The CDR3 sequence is CASRELPGLGTEQFF. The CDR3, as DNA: TGTGCCAGCAGGGAGCTCCCCGGCTTGGGCACTGAGCAGTTCTTC.

DNA for the CDR3: TGTGCCAGCAGCTCAATTCTAGCGGGGCAGCCCGATACGCAGTATTTT. Amino acid sequence: CASSSILAGQPDTQYF. The rearrangement uses TRBV6-2 or TRBV6-3 and TRBJ2-3; 9 bases are shared with TRBD2. Trimming cost V 6 bases and J 6 bases; bases outside gene matches: 13. Germline-derived CDR1 and CDR2 are MNHEY and SVGEGT. The CDR3 is 16 amino acids.

CDR3 sequence: CSASAQETQYF. The CDR3 DNA follows: TGCAGTGCCTCGGCTCAAGAGACCCAGTACTTC. The chain is built from TRBV20-1 and TRBJ2-5; D is unresolved. Trimming shortened V by 6 bases and J by 2 bases, and 7 bases separated the two germline ends. The germline CDR1 and CDR2 sequences are DFQATT and SNEGSKA (reference sequence). CDR3 length: 11 residues.

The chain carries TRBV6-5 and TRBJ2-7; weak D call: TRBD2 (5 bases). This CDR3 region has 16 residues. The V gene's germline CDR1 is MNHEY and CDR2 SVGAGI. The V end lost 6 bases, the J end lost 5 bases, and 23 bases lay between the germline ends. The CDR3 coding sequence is TGTGCCAGCAGCCCCCCTGGAGGTACCAGGTGGGACGAGCAGTACTTC. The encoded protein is CASSPPGGTRWDEQYF.

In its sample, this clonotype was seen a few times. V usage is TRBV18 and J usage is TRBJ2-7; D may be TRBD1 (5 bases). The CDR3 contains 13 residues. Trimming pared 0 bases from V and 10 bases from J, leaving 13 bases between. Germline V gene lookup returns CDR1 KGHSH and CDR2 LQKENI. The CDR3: CASSPPQGSYQYF. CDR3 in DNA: TGTGCCAGCTCACCACCGCAGGGATCTTATCAGTACTTC.

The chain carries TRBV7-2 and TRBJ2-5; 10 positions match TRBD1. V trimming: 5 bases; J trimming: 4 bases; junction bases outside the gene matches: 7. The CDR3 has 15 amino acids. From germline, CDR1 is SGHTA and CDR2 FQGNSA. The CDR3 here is CASSRRTGGGETQYF. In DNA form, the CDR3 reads TGTGCCAGCAGCCGCAGGACAGGGGGGGGAGAGACCCAGTACTTC.

The CDR3 spells CASSQGLAGREGEFF. The CDR3 DNA follows: TGCGCCAGCAGCCAGGGACTAGCGGGCCGGGAGGGGGAGTTCTTC. V and J are TRBV4-3 and TRBJ2-1; 12 bases are a match to TRBD2. CDR3 size: 15 residues. CDR1 LGHNA and CDR2 YSLEER come from the germline V gene. Unmatched junction bases numbered 11, after V lost 3 bases and J lost 14 bases.

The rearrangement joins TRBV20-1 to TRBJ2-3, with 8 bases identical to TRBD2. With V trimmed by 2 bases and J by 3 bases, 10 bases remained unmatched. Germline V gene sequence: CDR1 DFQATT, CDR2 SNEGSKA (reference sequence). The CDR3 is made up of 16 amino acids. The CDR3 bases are TGCAGTGCTAGACCTCCGGGTCGGGAGGGGACAGATACGCAGTATTTT. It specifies CSARPPGREGTDTQYF.

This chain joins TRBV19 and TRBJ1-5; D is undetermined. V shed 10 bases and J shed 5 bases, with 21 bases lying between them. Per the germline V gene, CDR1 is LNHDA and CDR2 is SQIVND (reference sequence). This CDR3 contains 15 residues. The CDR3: CAKTQNPVLYQPQHF. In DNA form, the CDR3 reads TGTGCCAAGACCCAGAATCCGGTATTGTATCAGCCCCAGCATTTT.

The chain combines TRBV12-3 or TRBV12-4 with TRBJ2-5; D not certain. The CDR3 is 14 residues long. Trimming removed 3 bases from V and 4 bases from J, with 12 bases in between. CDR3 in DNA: TGTGCCAGCAGTTTCGGCACCCGCTTAGAGACCCAGTACTTC. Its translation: CASSFGTRLETQYF.

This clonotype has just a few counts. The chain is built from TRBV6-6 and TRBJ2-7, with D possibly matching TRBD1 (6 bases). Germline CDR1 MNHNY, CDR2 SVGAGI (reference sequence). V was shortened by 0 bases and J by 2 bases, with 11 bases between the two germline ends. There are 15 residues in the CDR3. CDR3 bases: TGTGCCAGCAGTTACTCGCAGGGGCGACCCTACGAGCAGTACTTC. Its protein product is CASSYSQGRPYEQYF.

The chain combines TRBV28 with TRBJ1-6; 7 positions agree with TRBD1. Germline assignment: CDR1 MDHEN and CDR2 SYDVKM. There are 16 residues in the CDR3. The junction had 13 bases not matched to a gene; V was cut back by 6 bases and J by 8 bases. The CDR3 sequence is CASRGVATGLDSPLHF. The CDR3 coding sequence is TGTGCCAGCAGGGGAGTTGCGACAGGGCTGGATTCACCCCTCCACTTT. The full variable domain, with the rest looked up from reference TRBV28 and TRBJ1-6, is DVKVTQSSRYLVKRTGEKVFLECVQDMDHENMFWYRQDPGLGLRLIYFSYDVKMKEKGDIPEGYSVSREKKERFSLILESASTNQTSMYLCASRGVATGLDSPLHFGNGTRLTVT.